This T cell receptor beta chain was identified during a study of CD8+CD57+ T cells in acquired aplastic anemia. The overall study: Sorted CD4+ and CD8+ cells gave a mean 3.2 ug DNA, range roughly 0.18 to 30 ug. CD4+ cells from healthy donors averaged roughly 11 million reads.

CDR3 and TCR beta VDJ profiling relied on genomic DNA as the template. Each CDR3 protein gets one entry after TCRdb re-called the reads with MiXCR. The table records around 140,000 distinct CDR3 sequences, less than 45% of them present only once. Points from the study as a whole: Patients and controls shared 25 to 30 CD8+ CDR3 sequences, highly expressed in patients.

This clonotype appeared many times. Antigen unknown. Sequenced input: sorted CD4+, CD8+, or CD8+CD57+ T cells (not recorded which) from PBMCs. The TCR was taken from a human donor in good health, serving as a control.

The CDR3 DNA reads as TGTGCCAGCAGCCAAGCCGGGACAGGGGTTGGAAACACCATATATTTT. This gives the protein CASSQAGTGVGNTIYF. The chain recombines TRBV14 with TRBJ1-3, with TRBD1 identical over 10 bases. Unmatched junction bases numbered 3, after V lost 1 base and J lost 3 bases. The V gene's germline CDR1 is SGHDN and CDR2 FVKESK. This CDR3 comprises 16 residues.